This T cell receptor (beta chain) was recovered during a study of blood T cells in healthy people across ages. A second PCR, run for about 7 to 11 cycles, used a sample-barcoded 5' primer plus a J-beta primer mix. TCRdb reanalysed the 5' RACE reads using MiXCR and keeps one entry per CDR3 protein. The sample contains around 790,000 distinct CDR3 sequences, under 45% of which appear only once. Concerning this clonotype itself: Mismatch with germline at one junction end may stem from a read error.

The CDR3 runs to 15 residues. Looked up from germline, CDR1 is SGHRS and CDR2 is YFSETQ. The authors extracted at least 5.5 micrograms of total RNA per sample. The source of this sequence is a man in his 60s in good health. The sample comprised blood. The chain has TRBV5-1 and TRBJ2-5; 9 nucleotides align to TRBD2. In nucleotides, the CDR3 is TGCACCAGCAGCCGGACGACTAGCGGCCAAGAGACCCAGTACTTC. This codes for CTSSRTTSGQETQYF.